This T cell receptor (beta chain) emerged from a study of blood T cell repertoires in COVID-19. V shed 3 bases and J 2 bases; nucleotides not matched to a gene: 4. This CDR3 is built from 15 residues. CDR1 and CDR2 from the germline V gene are SGDLS and YYNGEE. The assay was immunoSEQ multiplex PCR, and TCRdb's table has in-frame clones only and misses some. This table holds about 160,000 clones, about nine tenths found once. The genes are TRBV9 and TRBJ2-5, with 10 bases that match TRBD1. This TCR came from a young man with COVID-19, enrolled during active disease. The sample was peripheral blood. DNA for the CDR3: TGTGCCAGCAGCGCGGACAGGGGGGGACAAGAGACCCAGTACTTC. Translated: CASSADRGGQETQYF.